What follows are 11 T cell receptor beta chains derived from one specimen sequenced in a study of pediatric ulcerative colitis. TCRdb's copy holds only in-frame clones and misses some; the assay was immunoSEQ multiplex PCR. The sample has tens of thousands of clones; over 60% are singletons. During colonoscopy, one to two rectal pinch biopsies were collected. Sequenced: gut tissue. The receptor set was obtained from a boy between 10 and 17 years old with severe ulcerative colitis.

The V gene is TRBV9, the J gene TRBJ2-1, with 8 bases lining up with TRBD1. The V segment lost 0 bases and the J segment 9 bases; nucleotides outside the gene matches: 8. CDR3 length: 15 amino acids. Per germline, CDR1 SGDLS and CDR2 YYNGEE. CDR3 DNA: TGTGCCAGCAGCGTAGGAGGGACAGGTAATACTGAGCAGTTCTTC. This gives the protein CASSVGGTGNTEQFF.

This clone was seen more than once but under ten times. The chain links TRBV2 to TRBJ2-1; the D gene is possibly TRBD1 (6 bases). This CDR3 has 12 amino acids. Trimming took 7 bases from V and 7 from J, leaving 11 bases between them. Germline CDR1 reads SNHLY; CDR2 reads FYNNEI. The CDR3 DNA reads as TGTGCCAGCAAAGGCAGGGGTAATGAGCAGTTCTTC. This encodes CASKGRGNEQFF.

By share, this clone ranks as medium-sized. The J gene is TRBJ1-2, the V gene TRBV11-2; D is possibly TRBD1 (5 bases). Germline V gene data show CDR1 as SGHAT and CDR2 as FQNNGV. V lost 3 bases and J lost 0, with 11 bases in between. The CDR3 covers 15 residues. CDR3 amino acids: CASSLAGTANYGYTF. Written as DNA, the CDR3 is TGTGCCAGCAGCTTGGCCGGGACGGCTAACTATGGCTACACCTTC.

Only one count was recorded for this clone. The rearrangement uses TRBV29-1 and TRBJ1-2; D not certain. The CDR3 totals 11 residues. CDR1 is SQVTM and CDR2 is ANQGSEA in the germline V gene. The V end was cut by 7 bases, the J end by 3 bases, with 9 bases between. The CDR3 DNA follows: TGCAGCGCTGGGGTGGACTATGGCTACACCTTC. This gives the protein CSAGVDYGYTF.

In its sample, this clone was seen once. The chain employs TRBV5-1 and TRBJ1-1, with a weak D call TRBD1 (5 bases). The V gene's germline CDR1 is SGHRS and CDR2 YFSETQ. The germline V and J ends were trimmed by 1 base and 8 bases, with 12 bases remaining between them. The CDR3 consists of 13 residues. CDR3 sequence: CASSLNQGREAFF. The DNA for the CDR3 is TGCGCCAGCAGCTTGAATCAGGGTAGAGAAGCTTTCTTT.

The chain joins TRBV2 to TRBJ2-5; TRBD1 is a possible D gene (6 bases). The germline V gene has CDR1 SNHLY and CDR2 FYNNEI. The V end was cut by 8 bases, the J end by 2 bases, with 12 bases between. The CDR3 covers 13 residues. CDR3 sequence: CASLGHIQETQYF. The CDR3 nucleotides read TGTGCCAGCTTGGGACACATTCAAGAGACCCAGTACTTC.

This clone was seen a few times. The chain has TRBV6-1 and TRBJ1-1, with D perhaps matching TRBD1 (5 bases). Germline CDR1 is MNHNS and CDR2 is SASEGT. Trimming took off 2 bases at V and 4 bases at J, with 17 bases between the two ends. This CDR3 has 16 residues. The CDR3 sequence: CASSEFETRRGTEAFF. The CDR3 coding sequence is TGTGCCAGCAGTGAATTTGAAACGAGGAGGGGCACTGAAGCTTTCTTT.

This chain connects TRBV25-1 to TRBJ1-6; D gene uncertain. The CDR3 is 15 residues long. V gave up 6 bases and J gave up 6 bases, with 15 bases separating them. The V gene's germline CDR1 is MGHDK and CDR2 SYGVNS. CDR3: CASSAQGPGNSPLHF. The CDR3 DNA follows: TGTGCCAGCAGCGCCCAAGGGCCTGGTAATTCACCCCTCCACTTT.

The chain couples TRBV5-1 to TRBJ1-1; no firm D call. There are 14 residues in the CDR3. CDR1 and CDR2 (germline): SGHRS, YFSETQ. V was shortened by 0 bases and J by 5 bases, with 11 bases between the two germline ends. CDR3 DNA sequence: TGCGCCAGCAGCTTGGAGGTCCTTCGGACTGAAGCTTTCTTT. Its translation is CASSLEVLRTEAFF. Full variable domain (rest looked up from reference TRBV5-1 and TRBJ1-1): KAGVTQTPRYLIKTRGQQVTLSCSPISGHRSVSWYQQTPGQGLQFLFEYFSETQRNKGNFPGRFSGRQFSNSRSEMNVSTLELGDSALYLCASSLEVLRTEAFFGQGTRLTVV.

The chain joins TRBV6-1 to TRBJ2-7; 7 positions agree with TRBD1. Trimming took 7 bases from V and 0 from J; bases not matched to a gene: 6. CDR1 is MNHNS and CDR2 is SASEGT in the germline V gene. This CDR3 has 14 amino acids. CDR3 coding DNA: TGTGCCAGCATTGGGACAGCGAGCTCCTACGAGCAGTACTTC. It encodes CASIGTASSYEQYF.

V is TRBV7-3 and J is TRBJ2-1; D tentatively reads TRBD1 or TRBD2 (5 bases each). In germline, CDR1 is SGHTA, CDR2 FQGTGA. This CDR3 has 16 residues. V shed 5 bases and J shed 3 bases, with 17 bases lying between them. The CDR3: CASSLRGGANYNEQFF. The DNA for the CDR3 is TGTGCCAGCAGCCTACGTGGGGGAGCCAACTACAATGAGCAGTTCTTC. Using reference TRBV7-3 and TRBJ2-1 for the parts outside the CDR3, the full variable domain is GAGVSQTPSNKVTEKGKYVELRCDPISGHTALYWYRQSLGQGPEFLIYFQGTGAADDSGLPNDRFFAVRPEGSVSTLKIQRTERGDSAVYLCASSLRGGANYNEQFFGPGTRLTVL.